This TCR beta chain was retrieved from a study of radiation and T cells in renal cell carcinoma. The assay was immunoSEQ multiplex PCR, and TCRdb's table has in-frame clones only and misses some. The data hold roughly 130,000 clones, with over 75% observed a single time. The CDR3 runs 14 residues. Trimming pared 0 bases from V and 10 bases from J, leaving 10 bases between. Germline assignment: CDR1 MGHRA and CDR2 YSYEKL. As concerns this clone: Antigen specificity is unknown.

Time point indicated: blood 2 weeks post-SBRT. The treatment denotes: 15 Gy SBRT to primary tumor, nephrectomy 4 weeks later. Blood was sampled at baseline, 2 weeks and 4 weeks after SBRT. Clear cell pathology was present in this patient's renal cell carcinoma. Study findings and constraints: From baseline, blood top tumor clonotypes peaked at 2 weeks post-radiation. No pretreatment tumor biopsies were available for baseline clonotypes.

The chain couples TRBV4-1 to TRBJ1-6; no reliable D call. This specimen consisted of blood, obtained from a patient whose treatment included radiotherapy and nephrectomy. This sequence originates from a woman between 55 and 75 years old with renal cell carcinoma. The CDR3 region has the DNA TGCGCCAGCAGCCAAGAACGGGCGGGCTCACCCCTCCACTTT. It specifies CASSQERAGSPLHF.